Below, 20 T cell receptor beta chains from the same sample are listed, as sequenced in a study of regulatory T cells in long-lasting Graves disease. The time point is: newly diagnosed GD, antithyroid drugs for less than 3 months. The TCR library was made from RNA extracted from PBMCs. Arm-PCR with iRepertoire HTBI primers amplified the CDR3 regions for these TCR beta libraries. TCRdb reprocessed the multiplex PCR reads via MiXCR and lists one record per CDR3 protein. Among 350,000 to 500,000 distinct CDR3 sequences listed, 16% were seen once. This sample was also put to use in a study of T cells in Graves' hyperthyroidism and ophthalmopathy.

The sample consisted of peripheral blood mononuclear cells (PBMCs), taken at new diagnosis, from a patient treated with antithyroid drugs. The receptor set was obtained from a woman aged 18 to 35 with Graves disease.

This clonotype was recorded a few times. The rearrangement links TRBV7-2 to TRBJ1-1; tentative D call: TRBD1 (6 bases). The V gene's germline CDR1 is SGHTA and CDR2 FQGNSA. There are 14 residues in the CDR3. Trimming removed 1 base at V and 4 bases at J, with 10 bases between. CDR3 DNA sequence: TGTGCCAGCAGCTTAGAGGGGGTATTCACTGAAGCTTTCTTT. It translates to CASSLEGVFTEAFF.

The V call is TRBV2, the J call TRBJ1-1; D is unclear. The length of the CDR3 is 16 residues. V was trimmed by 2 bases and J by 4 bases, leaving 17 bases between them. Germline loops: CDR1 SNHLY, CDR2 FYNNEI. The CDR3: CASSEWVSGRGTEAFF. Written as DNA, the CDR3 is TGTGCCAGCAGTGAATGGGTGTCGGGTCGAGGCACTGAAGCTTTCTTT.

This clonotype was seen a handful of times. The chain is built from TRBV10-1 and TRBJ2-1, with 10 bases that match TRBD2. Germline V CDR1 and CDR2: WNHNN, SYGVQD (reference sequence). This CDR3 is 15 amino acids long. J was trimmed by 9 bases and V by 3 bases; bases with no gene match: 8. The CDR3 loop is CASSDGLAGASEQFF. The CDR3 DNA reads as TGCGCCAGCAGTGACGGGCTAGCGGGAGCGAGTGAGCAGTTCTTC.

This clonotype was observed many times. The chain employs TRBV10-3 and TRBJ2-1; D uncertain. This CDR3 contains 12 residues. CDR1 and CDR2 from the germline V gene are ENHRY and SYGVKD. V dropped 2 bases and J dropped 7 bases, with 6 bases sitting between them. CDR3 in DNA: TGTGCCATCAGTGAGATCTTGAATGAGCAGTTCTTC. It specifies CAISEILNEQFF.

The table lists this clonotype with many counts. As DNA, the CDR3 is TGTGCCAGCAGCTTGAGAGGGGGCGCGTACGAGCAGTACTTC. It encodes CASSLRGGAYEQYF. V usage is TRBV5-6 and J usage is TRBJ2-7; 7 bases agree with TRBD1. Germline values: CDR1 SGHDT, CDR2 YYEEEE. V shed 1 base, J shed 4 bases, and the junction held 5 bases outside the gene matches. The CDR3 covers 14 residues.

As regards this clonotype: A junction end diverges from the germline sequence, so it may reflect a read error. Here the CDR3 DNA reads TGTGCCAGCAGTTACGCTAGCGGGAGGGATGAGCAGTCCTTC. This translates into CASSYASGRDEQSF. The chain couples TRBV6-9 to TRBJ2-1; 12 nucleotides agree with TRBD2. Germline assignment: CDR1 MNHGY and CDR2 SVAAGI. The length of the CDR3 is 14 residues.

Remarks on this clonotype: Mismatch with germline at one junction end may stem from a read error. The genes are TRBV9 and TRBJ2-1; no reliable D call. The germline CDR1 and CDR2 sequences are SGDLS and YYNGEE. CDR3 size: 13 residues. CDR3 sequence (DNA): TGTGCCAGCAGCGCAAAGGTGAGGAATGAGCGGTTCTTC. Translated, it gives CASSAKVRNERFF.

This clonotype was observed many times. This chain links TRBV7-9 with TRBJ2-3; 13 bases agree with TRBD2. The J call is uncertain, as TRBJ2-1 better fits the DNA end. Germline loops: CDR1 SEHNR, CDR2 FQNEAQ (reference sequence). This CDR3 has 17 amino acids. CDR3 residues: CASSATQGTSGMWEQFF. The CDR3 nucleotides are TGTGCCAGCAGCGCCACCCAAGGGACTAGCGGGATGTGGGAGCAGTTCTTC.

This clonotype appeared many times. The chain is built from TRBV30 and TRBJ2-5; perhaps TRBD2 as D (6 bases). CDR3 length: 15 residues. V was shortened by 3 bases and J by 1 base, with 15 bases between the two germline ends. Germline-derived CDR1 and CDR2 are GTSNPN and SVGIG (reference sequence). CDR3 nucleotides: TGTGCCTGGAGGCTAATGGGGAGGTTCCAAGAGACCCAGTACTTC. It is translated as CAWRLMGRFQETQYF.

V usage is TRBV2 and J usage is TRBJ1-3; no definite D call. The CDR3 has 12 amino acids. Looked up from germline, CDR1 is SNHLY and CDR2 is FYNNEI. V lost 6 bases, J lost 4 bases, and 7 bases lay in between. The chain's CDR3 is CASREEGNTIYF. CDR3 in DNA: TGTGCCAGCAGGGAGGAAGGAAACACCATATATTTT. Based on the CDR3 plus reference TRBV2 and TRBJ1-3, the full variable domain is EPEVTQTPSHQVTQMGQEVILRCVPISNHLYFYWYRQILGQKVEFLVSFYNNEISEKSEIFDDQFSVERPDGSNFTLKIRSTKLEDSAMYFCASREEGNTIYFGEGSWLTVV.

This clonotype was recorded at least ten times. CDR3 in amino acids: CASSPRQGGTDTQYF. CDR3 in DNA: TGTGCCAGCAGCCCCCGACAGGGCGGCACAGATACGCAGTATTTT. V and J are TRBV7-2 and TRBJ2-3, with 7 positions matching TRBD1. The CDR3 has 15 amino acids. Germline-derived CDR1 and CDR2 are SGHTA and FQGNSA. J lost 1 base, V lost 5 bases, and 6 bases had no gene match. Full variable domain (remainder filled in from reference TRBV7-2 and TRBJ2-3): GAGVSQSPSNKVTEKGKDVELRCDPISGHTALYWYRQSLGQGLEFLIYFQGNSAPDKSGLPSDRFSAERTGGSVSTLTIQRTQQEDSAVYLCASSPRQGGTDTQYFGPGTRLTVL.

The V gene is TRBV28, the J gene TRBJ2-7; 11 bases agree with TRBD2. CDR1 and CDR2 (germline): MDHEN, SYDVKM. The V and J ends lost 1 base and 0 bases, in that order; junction bases with no gene match: 11. There are 19 residues in the CDR3. The CDR3 loop reads CASSLSTSGRGGSSYEQYF. In DNA, the CDR3 is TGTGCCAGCAGTTTATCTACTAGCGGGAGAGGCGGAAGCTCCTACGAGCAGTACTTC.

The chain has TRBV6-1 and TRBJ1-3; no clear D. Germline CDR1 MNHNS, CDR2 SASEGT. The CDR3 contains 13 residues. The V end lost 8 bases, the J end lost 2 bases, and 10 bases lay between the germline ends. The CDR3 sequence: CASDLKTGNTIYF. CDR3 nucleotide sequence: TGTGCCAGCGACCTTAAAACTGGAAACACCATATATTTT.

This clonotype came up many times. This chain uses TRBV6-4 with TRBJ2-3, with TRBD2 identical over 11 bases. Germline CDR1 is MRHNA and CDR2 is SNTAGT. This CDR3 contains 15 residues. The V segment lost 6 bases and the J segment 4 bases; nucleotides outside the gene matches: 6. CDR3 residues: CASRRGLAEADTQYF. For the CDR3, the DNA is TGTGCCAGCAGAAGGGGACTAGCGGAGGCAGATACGCAGTATTTT.

This clonotype has at least ten counts. The CDR3 nucleotides read TGTGCCAGCAGCGTATCCTGGGGCACGCAGTATTTT. It specifies CASSVSWGTQYF. The chain links TRBV9 to TRBJ2-3, with D tentatively TRBD1 (5 bases). Germline values: CDR1 SGDLS, CDR2 YYNGEE. The CDR3 runs to 12 residues. Trimming stripped 1 base from V and 9 bases from J, with 9 bases between.

With regard to this clonotype: With only one base between it and a far larger clone, this is likely a read error. The chain employs TRBV7-2 and TRBJ2-1, with a weak D call TRBD2 (6 bases). Looked up from germline, CDR1 is SGHTA and CDR2 is FQGNSA. The CDR3 contains 13 residues. V lost 2 bases and J 10 bases, leaving 12 bases between the germline ends. CDR3 in DNA: TGTGCCAGCAGCTTACGGCGGGAACGCGAGCAGTTCTTC. Its protein product is CASSLRREREQFF.

This clonotype was seen repeatedly, ten times or more. The chain uses TRBV18 and TRBJ2-5; D is unclear. The V end was cut by 6 bases, the J end by 0 bases, with 8 bases between. This CDR3 has 13 amino acids. Germline V gives CDR1 KGHSH, CDR2 LQKENI. The CDR3, as DNA: TGTGCCAGCTCTCTCAACCACCAAGAGACCCAGTACTTC. Amino acids: CASSLNHQETQYF.

V usage is TRBV27 and J usage is TRBJ2-7, with 9 bases matching TRBD2. The V segment lost 2 bases and the J segment 7 bases; nucleotides outside the gene matches: 9. The CDR3 runs 15 residues. Germline CDR1 and CDR2: MNHEY and SMNVEV (reference sequence). CDR3 in DNA: TGTGCCAGCAGTTTAACTAGCGGGCCTTCGGGGGAGCAGTACTTC. Translated, it gives CASSLTSGPSGEQYF.

This clonotype was detected ten times or more. The gene calls are TRBV6-1 and TRBJ1-1; D is ambiguous. In germline, CDR1 is MNHNS, CDR2 SASEGT. The ends were cut back, 1 base at V and 1 base at J, with 13 bases in the middle. This CDR3 has 16 residues. In DNA, the CDR3 is TGTGCCAGCAGTGAAGTCACCGGGCCTCAGAACACTGAAGCTTTCTTT. This codes for CASSEVTGPQNTEAFF.

In its sample, this clonotype was seen many times. The chain employs TRBV5-8 and TRBJ2-3; D is ambiguous. CDR3 length equals 15 residues. In germline, CDR1 is SGHTS, CDR2 YDEGEE. V was pared by 0 bases and J by 2 bases, with 10 bases between. CDR3 in amino acids: CASSLGTEPTDTQYF. CDR3 sequence (DNA): TGTGCCAGCAGCTTGGGTACGGAGCCCACAGATACGCAGTATTTT.